Shown below are 23 T cell receptor beta chains from a single sample sequenced in a study of blood T cell repertoires in COVID-19. Profiling relied on immunoSEQ multiplex PCR, and the TCRdb table lists in-frame clones only, not all of them. The sample records roughly 310,000 clones, around nine tenths being singletons. The sequenced material came from PBMCs or T cells enriched from blood (not recorded which). Every receptor here comes from a man in his sixties who had recovered from COVID-19.

The J gene is TRBJ2-2, the V gene TRBV5-1; 10 bases are a match to TRBD2. CDR1 is SGHRS and CDR2 is YFSETQ in the germline V gene. The CDR3 length is 15 residues. With 2 bases clipped from V and 4 bases from J, the junction kept 2 bases outside the gene matches. The CDR3 sequence: CASSLRLAGTGELFF. In nucleotides, the CDR3 is TGCGCCAGCAGCTTAAGACTAGCGGGCACCGGGGAGCTGTTTTTT.

CDR3 residues: CASSERVTGSGQPQHF. CDR3 nucleotide sequence: TGTGCCAGCAGTGAAAGGGTGACAGGGTCCGGTCAGCCCCAGCATTTT. The V gene is TRBV6-1, the J gene TRBJ1-5; 7 nucleotides line up with TRBD1. There are 16 residues in the CDR3. The V and J ends lost 2 bases and 6 bases, in that order; junction bases with no gene match: 10. Germline CDR1 is MNHNS and CDR2 is SASEGT.

DNA for the CDR3: TGCGCCAGCAGCCAGGGGACAGCTCTTAACTCACCCCTCCACTTT. This translates into CASSQGTALNSPLHF. This chain connects TRBV4-1 to TRBJ1-6; the match to TRBD1 covers 7 bases. The V and J ends lost 3 bases and 10 bases, in that order; junction bases with no gene match: 9. The CDR3 is 15 amino acids. Germline CDR1 and CDR2: MGHRA and YSYEKL.

V and J are TRBV6-5 and TRBJ2-5, with 10 bases fitting TRBD1. The junction had 6 bases not matched to a gene; V was cut back by 6 bases and J by 5 bases. The CDR3 extends over 14 amino acids. Per the germline V gene, CDR1 is MNHEY and CDR2 is SVGAGI. The CDR3 reads CASRRQGARETQYF. In DNA form, the CDR3 reads TGTGCCAGCAGAAGACAGGGGGCACGGGAGACCCAGTACTTC.

This clone appeared once. This chain joins TRBV6-5 and TRBJ1-1; the match to TRBD1 covers 8 bases. V lost 5 bases to trimming and J lost 0 bases; unmatched junction nucleotides: 5. Germline-derived CDR1 and CDR2 are MNHEY and SVGAGI. The CDR3 is 15 amino acids. The CDR3 here is CASSKATGVNTEAFF. The CDR3 nucleotides read TGTGCCAGCAGTAAGGCGACAGGGGTGAACACTGAAGCTTTCTTT.

This rearrangement joins TRBV4-1 to TRBJ2-5, with TRBD1 as a possible D gene (6 bases). The germline CDR1 and CDR2 sequences are MGHRA and YSYEKL. The CDR3 spans 16 residues. V was trimmed by 0 bases and J by 3 bases, leaving 14 bases between them. The CDR3 nucleotides are TGCGCCAGCAGCCAAGAGGTTCAGGGGTACAAAGAGACCCAGTACTTC. Translating it yields CASSQEVQGYKETQYF.

The rearrangement uses TRBV13 and TRBJ2-1, with 11 bases matching TRBD2. Losses at the gene ends were 5 bases for V and 10 bases for J; bases not matched to a gene: 13. In germline, CDR1 is PRHDT, CDR2 FYEKMQ (reference sequence). There are 16 residues in the CDR3. CDR3 in DNA: TGTGCCAGCAGCCCTCCACTAGCGGGGGCAACGAGGGAGCAGTTCTTC. It is translated as CASSPPLAGATREQFF. Full variable domain (rest looked up from reference TRBV13 and TRBJ2-1): AAGVIQSPRHLIKEKRETATLKCYPIPRHDTVYWYQQGPGQDPQFLISFYEKMQSDKGSIPDRFSAQQFSDYHSELNMSSLELGDSALYFCASSPPLAGATREQFFGPGTRLTVL.

The genes are TRBV10-3 and TRBJ2-7; D may be TRBD1 (6 bases). V was trimmed by 0 bases and J by 4 bases, leaving 13 bases between them. Looked up from germline, CDR1 is ENHRY and CDR2 is SYGVKD. The CDR3 sequence is 15 residues long. The CDR3 DNA follows: TGTGCCATCAGTGAGTCACAGGGTATGTGGTACGAGCAGTACTTC. Translating gives CAISESQGMWYEQYF.

The chain joins TRBV5-5 to TRBJ2-3; no firm D call. Trimming left V 0 bases short and J 0 bases short, with 8 bases between. CDR3 size: 15 residues. Germline lookup yields CDR1 SGHKS and CDR2 YYEKEE (reference sequence). The CDR3, as DNA: TGTGCCAGCAGCTTGGGACACTGGAGCACAGATACGCAGTATTTT. Protein sequence: CASSLGHWSTDTQYF.

The rearrangement uses TRBV7-2 and TRBJ2-7; D might be TRBD1 (6 bases). This CDR3 is built from 15 residues. Trimming took 4 bases from V and 2 from J, leaving 15 bases between them. CDR1 is SGHTA and CDR2 is FQGNSA in the germline V gene. CDR3 nucleotide sequence: TGTGCCAGCAGCTACGACGTAAGGACAGCCTACGAGCAGTACTTC. Translated, it gives CASSYDVRTAYEQYF.

Details on this clone: The sample has other DNA sequences that encode this CDR3 too. The J gene is TRBJ2-1, the V gene TRBV18; D uncertain. CDR1 and CDR2 (germline): KGHSH, LQKENI. V gave up 6 bases and J gave up 0 bases, with 12 bases separating them. CDR3 length: 15 amino acids. The DNA for the CDR3 is TGTGCCAGCTCCCCCTCTCGGAGCTCCTACAATGAGCAGTTCTTC. Translating it yields CASSPSRSSYNEQFF.

The chain carries TRBV11-2 and TRBJ1-5; 8 nucleotides align to TRBD1. The germline V gene encodes CDR1 SGHAT and CDR2 FQNNGV. This CDR3 region has 15 residues. V lost 2 bases, J lost 5 bases, and 5 bases stayed unmatched. CDR3 sequence: CASSLTGGSDQPQHF. The DNA of the CDR3 is TGTGCCAGCAGCTTAACAGGGGGGTCCGATCAGCCCCAGCATTTT.

The J gene is TRBJ1-5, the V gene TRBV29-1; 8 bases align to TRBD1. This CDR3 has 13 residues. The germline gives CDR1 SQVTM, CDR2 ANQGSEA. V was clipped by 6 bases and J by 4 bases; unmatched bases: 5. The CDR3, as DNA: TGCAGCGTCGGACAGGGCAGTAATCAGCCCCAGCATTTT. Protein sequence: CSVGQGSNQPQHF. The variable domain in full, with the rest retrieved from reference TRBV29-1 and TRBJ1-5, is SAVISQKPSRDICQRGTSLTIQCQVDSQVTMMFWYRQQPGQSLTLIATANQGSEATYESGFVIDKFPISRPNLTFSTLTVSNMSPEDSSIYLCSVGQGSNQPQHFGDGTRLSIL.

V gene TRBV4-3 combines with J gene TRBJ2-1; perhaps TRBD2 as D (7 bases). The CDR3 has 20 residues. The ends were cut back, 2 bases at V and 2 bases at J, with 25 bases in the middle. Per the germline V gene, CDR1 is LGHNA and CDR2 is YSLEER. CDR3 bases: TGCGCCAGCAGCCAAAGGATGTATTCGGGGGGCCCCTCCACCTACAATGAGCAGTTCTTC. This codes for CASSQRMYSGGPSTYNEQFF.

This clone showed up just once. At one boundary the junction diverges from the germline segment, which might be a read error. CDR3 sequence reads: CASSEIRQGRSF. Here the CDR3 DNA reads TGTGCCAGCAGTGAAATTAGGCAGGGCAGATCCTTT. The rearrangement links TRBV6-1 to TRBJ1-1, with D tentatively TRBD1 (5 bases). The V gene's germline CDR1 is MNHNS and CDR2 SASEGT. CDR3 length: 12 amino acids.

CDR3: CASSSVGQGAWSTEAFF. CDR3 sequence (DNA): TGTGCCAGCAGCTCCGTTGGACAGGGGGCGTGGAGCACTGAAGCTTTCTTT. The chain is built from TRBV13 and TRBJ1-1; 11 bases align to TRBD1. This CDR3 is 17 amino acids long. With V trimmed by 4 bases and J by 4 bases, 11 bases remained unmatched. Germline V gene sequence: CDR1 PRHDT, CDR2 FYEKMQ (reference sequence).

This sequence joins TRBV18 and TRBJ1-2; tentatively, D is TRBD1 (6 bases). Trimming stripped 6 bases from V and 3 bases from J, with 11 bases between. CDR3 length: 13 amino acids. From germline, CDR1 is KGHSH and CDR2 LQKENI. This chain's CDR3 is CASSRGADYGYTF. CDR3 nucleotide sequence: TGTGCCAGCTCTCGGGGGGCGGACTATGGCTACACCTTC.

The gene calls are TRBV19 and TRBJ2-4; weak D call: TRBD1 (6 bases). Trimming left V 7 bases short and J 2 bases short, with 9 bases between. The CDR3 extends over 13 amino acids. CDR1 and CDR2 from the germline V gene are LNHDA and SQIVND (reference sequence). The CDR3 bases are TGTGCCAGTACACAGGGTCCCAAAAACATTCAGTACTTC. It is translated as CASTQGPKNIQYF.

In DNA, the CDR3 is TGTGCCACCAGCAGAGATATCCAGGGAAATTCACCCCTCCACTTT. This encodes CATSRDIQGNSPLHF. The genes are TRBV15 and TRBJ1-6, with D perhaps TRBD1 (5 bases). Germline values: CDR1 LNHNV, CDR2 YYDKDF (reference sequence). This CDR3 has 15 residues. V was cut by 0 bases and J by 7 bases, with 10 bases left in between. Using reference TRBV15 and TRBJ1-6 for the parts outside the CDR3, the full variable domain is DAMVIQNPRYQVTQFGKPVTLSCSQTLNHNVMYWYQQKSSQAPKLLFHYYDKDFNNEADTPDNFQSRRPNTSFCFLDIRSPGLGDTAMYLCATSRDIQGNSPLHFGNGTRLTVT.

The CDR3 protein is CASSPGPRGNTEAFF. The CDR3 DNA reads as TGTGCCAGCAGCCCAGGGCCCAGGGGGAACACTGAAGCTTTCTTT. The genes are TRBV7-9 and TRBJ1-1, with TRBD1 as a possible D gene (6 bases). There are 15 residues in the CDR3. CDR1 SEHNR and CDR2 FQNEAQ come from the germline V gene (reference sequence). V was cut by 5 bases and J by 1 base, with 14 bases left in between.

The genes are TRBV18 and TRBJ1-5; possible D gene TRBD1, 5 bases. Germline V gene lookup returns CDR1 KGHSH and CDR2 LQKENI. This CDR3 has 14 residues. The ends were cut back, 5 bases at V and 9 bases at J, with 17 bases in the middle. The CDR3 DNA reads TGTGCCAGCTCAACTACAGGTGACCCGGGGCCCCAGCATTTT. This gives the protein CASSTTGDPGPQHF.

This chain joins TRBV3-1 (or the pseudogene TRBV3-2) and TRBJ1-6; TRBD1 agrees at 9 bases. Germline V gene data show CDR1 as LGHDT and CDR2 as YNNKEL (reference sequence). V lost 5 bases to trimming and J lost 10 bases; unmatched junction nucleotides: 6. CDR3 length: 14 residues. The DNA of the CDR3 is TGTGCCAGCAGCTCGGGACAGGGAGTCTCACCCCTCCACTTT. It translates to CASSSGQGVSPLHF.

This chain connects TRBV7-8 to TRBJ1-5; 9 bases are a match to TRBD1. V lost 2 bases to trimming and J lost 6 bases; unmatched junction nucleotides: 2. Looked up from germline, CDR1 is SGHVS and CDR2 is FQNEAQ. This CDR3 is 14 amino acids long. CDR3 nucleotide sequence: TGTGCCAGCAGCTTACCGGGACAGGGTCAGCCCCAGCATTTT. Its protein is CASSLPGQGQPQHF.